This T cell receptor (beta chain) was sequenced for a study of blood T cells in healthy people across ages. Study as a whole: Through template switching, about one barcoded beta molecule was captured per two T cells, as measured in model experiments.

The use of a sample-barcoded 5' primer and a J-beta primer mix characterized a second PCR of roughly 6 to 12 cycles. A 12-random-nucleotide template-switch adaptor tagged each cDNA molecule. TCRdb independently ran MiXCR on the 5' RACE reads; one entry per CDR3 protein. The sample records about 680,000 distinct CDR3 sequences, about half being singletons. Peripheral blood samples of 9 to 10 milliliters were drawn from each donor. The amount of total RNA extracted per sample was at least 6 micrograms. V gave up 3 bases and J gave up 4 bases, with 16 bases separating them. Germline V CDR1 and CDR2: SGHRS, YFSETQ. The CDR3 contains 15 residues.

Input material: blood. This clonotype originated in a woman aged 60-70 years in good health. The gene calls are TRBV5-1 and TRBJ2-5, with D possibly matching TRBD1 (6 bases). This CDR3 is CASSSDWQGLETQYF. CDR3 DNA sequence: TGCGCCAGCAGCTCCGACTGGCAGGGGCTAGAGACCCAGTACTTC.